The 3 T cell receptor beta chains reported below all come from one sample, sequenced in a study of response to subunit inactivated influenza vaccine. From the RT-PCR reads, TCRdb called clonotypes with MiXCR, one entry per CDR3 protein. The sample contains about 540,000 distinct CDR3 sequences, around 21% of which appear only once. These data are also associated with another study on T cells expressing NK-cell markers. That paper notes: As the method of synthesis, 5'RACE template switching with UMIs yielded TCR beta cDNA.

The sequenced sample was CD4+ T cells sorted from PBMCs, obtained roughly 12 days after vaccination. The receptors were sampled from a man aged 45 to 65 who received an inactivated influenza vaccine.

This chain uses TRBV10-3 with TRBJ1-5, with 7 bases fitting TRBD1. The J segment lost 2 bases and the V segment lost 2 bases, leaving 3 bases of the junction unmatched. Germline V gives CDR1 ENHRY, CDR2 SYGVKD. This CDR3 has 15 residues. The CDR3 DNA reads TGTGCCATCAGTGAGGCAGGGGGTGGCAATCAGCCCCAGCATTTT. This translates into CAISEAGGGNQPQHF.

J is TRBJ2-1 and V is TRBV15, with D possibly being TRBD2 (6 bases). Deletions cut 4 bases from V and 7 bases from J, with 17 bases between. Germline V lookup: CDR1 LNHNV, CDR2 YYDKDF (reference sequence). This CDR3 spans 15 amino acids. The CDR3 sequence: CATSTGVTTSNEQFF. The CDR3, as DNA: TGTGCCACCAGCACGGGGGTCACCACAAGTAATGAGCAGTTCTTC. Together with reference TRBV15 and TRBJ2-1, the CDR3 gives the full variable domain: DAMVIQNPRYQVTQFGKPVTLSCSQTLNHNVMYWYQQKSSQAPKLLFHYYDKDFNNEADTPDNFQSRRPNTSFCFLDIRSPGLGDTAMYLCATSTGVTTSNEQFFGPGTRLTVL.

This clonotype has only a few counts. The DNA of the CDR3 is TGCAGCGTTGGATCCGGCAGCAGGGGCGAGACCCAGTACTTC. This encodes CSVGSGSRGETQYF. The chain couples TRBV29-1 to TRBJ2-5, with D possibly being TRBD1 (6 bases). CDR1 is SQVTM, CDR2 ANQGSEA, per germline. Trimming left V 4 bases short and J 5 bases short, with 17 bases between. This CDR3 has 14 residues.